This T cell receptor beta chain was identified during a study of blood T cells in healthy people across ages (dated by TCRdb to 2013 to 2016). With regard to the full study: In model experiments, template switching captured roughly one uniquely barcoded TCR beta cDNA molecule for every two T cells. Donors were grouped into four age groups: young (average approximately 15 years), middle-aged (around 39), aged (approximately 58) and long-lived (just over 80). Two additional independent replicas of 1 million unique cDNA reads from the same blood draw were analyzed for two donors (one aged 18 to 30 and one aged 80 or older). Using deep sequencing normalized with unique cDNA molecular identifiers, the study measured how TCR beta repertoire diversity changes with age. To avoid experimental bias, donors of different ages were randomly spread across the sequencing lanes. Study-wide conclusions, independent of this receptor: Compared with the aged group, more naive CD4+ T cells, fewer expanded clones and increased TCR diversity were shown by the long-lived group, suggesting age selection. As age increased, observed TCR beta diversity per million T cells dropped in a roughly linear way, and a significant reduction was already evident by age around 41. Because donor CMV infection status was unknown, age-related changes in expanded clonotypes were potentially confounded. A strong correlation was found between observed TCR beta diversity and the percentage of naive T cells measured by flow cytometry. Because profiling used bulk unsorted PBMCs, naive and antigen-experienced compartments could not be compared conclusively. Estimates of total diversity based on one million sequenced T cells were regarded as lower bounds and as underestimates.

A word on this clonotype: The clone's antigen remains unknown. The sample holds no much larger clone one base away, and base qualities are not on file.

Library generation was performed with 5' RACE. The sequencer listed for this sample is Illumina HiSeq 2500. A second about 7 to 11 cycle PCR used a sample-barcoded 5' primer and a J-beta primer mix. A template-switch 5' adaptor carrying 12 random nucleotides introduced a unique molecular identifier onto each TCR beta cDNA molecule. Each sample yielded at least 3 million CDR3-containing paired-end reads. First-strand cDNA synthesis was performed from all RNA using the Mint cDNA synthesis kit, with priming by a TRBC-specific oligonucleotide. Following uracil-DNA glycosylase treatment, a first 18-cycle PCR with universal primers M1SS and BC2_uni_R was performed on all cDNA. In the original analysis: Each sample was normalized by randomly selecting 1 million high-quality reads, each carrying a distinct molecular identifier. Reads sharing molecular identifiers were discarded rather than binned into consensus sequences. MiTCR, with a Q25 quality threshold and the strictest error-elimination algorithm, was used for CDR3 identification, clonotype clustering and error correction. A nonparametric unseen species model with Euler transformation was used to estimate a lower bound on total TCR beta diversity. The public reads were reprocessed in TCRdb via fastp at Q25 and MiXCR, keeping in-frame beta chains. Each entry merges the rows of one CDR3 protein and shows their most common DNA and genes. These V and J calls are TCRdb output, not the study's own analysis. In all, the sample holds approximately 730,000 distinct CDR3 sequences, and 40% to 65% of those were seen once. Together, the top ten hold around 40% of the sample.

Systemically healthy Caucasian individuals from Russia, roughly 40 in total and aged about 6 to 100 years, were included as donors. Each donor gave ten milliliters of peripheral blood, drawn into EDTA-treated Vacutainer tubes. PBMCs were isolated by Ficoll-Paque density-gradient centrifugation, with at least 6.5 million obtained per sample. Trizol reagent was used to extract total RNA from the PBMCs, yielding at least 5.5 micrograms per sample. For every donor, flow cytometry on a PBMC aliquot measured the percentage of naive CD45RAhigh/CD27high T cells. The CDR3 measures 14 amino acids from cysteine to phenylalanine. The retained sequence is limited to the CDR3, 42 bases, with the frame set at the first base. According to the germline V gene, CDR1 reads LGHNA and CDR2 reads YNFKEQ. V loses 1 base of germline sequence and J loses 14 bases, and the interval between the two ends is 19 bases.

The material sequenced was blood. The chain employs TRBV4-2 and TRBJ2-3; there is no confident call for the D gene. This clonotype originated in a man older than 75 in good health. The nucleotide sequence is given as TGTGCCAGCAGCCAAGTAGGCCCCAGCAGATACGCGTATTTT. Translated, this is CASSQVGPSRYAYF.